What follows is one TCR beta chain and its context. Per the germline V gene, CDR1 is SGHRS and CDR2 is YFSETQ. The CDR3 is made up of 16 amino acids. V was pared by 0 bases and J by 4 bases, with 16 bases between. This sample stems from a study of blood T cells in healthy people across ages. Primers used in a second PCR of about 6 to 11 cycles were a sample-barcoded 5' primer and a J-beta primer mix. Each CDR3 protein is one row after TCRdb ran MiXCR on the 5' RACE reads. Of roughly 800,000 distinct CDR3 sequences in the sample, 53% were seen once. The sequenced sample consisted of blood. The V and J genes are TRBV5-1 and TRBJ2-5, with a possible D match to TRBD2 (6 bases). This TCR derives from a man older than 75 in good health. This CDR3 is CASSLEVGGGGETQYF. The CDR3, as DNA: TGCGCCAGCAGCTTGGAGGTGGGAGGAGGCGGAGAGACCCAGTACTTC.